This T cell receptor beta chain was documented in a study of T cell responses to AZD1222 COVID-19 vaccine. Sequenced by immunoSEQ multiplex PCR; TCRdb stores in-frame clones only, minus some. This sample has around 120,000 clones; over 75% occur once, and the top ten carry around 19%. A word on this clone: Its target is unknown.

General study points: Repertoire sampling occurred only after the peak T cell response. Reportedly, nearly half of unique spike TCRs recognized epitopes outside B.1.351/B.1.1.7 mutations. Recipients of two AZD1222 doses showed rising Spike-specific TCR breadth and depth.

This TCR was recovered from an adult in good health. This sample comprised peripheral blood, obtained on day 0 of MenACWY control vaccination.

CDR3 coding DNA: TGCGCCAGCAGCTTGACGTCCAGGGGGTCTGATGGCTACACCTTC. Translation: CASSLTSRGSDGYTF. The chain has TRBV5-1 and TRBJ1-2; 7 bases are a match to TRBD1. The CDR3 runs to 15 residues. V was clipped by 1 base and J by 6 bases; unmatched bases: 9. Germline CDR1 and CDR2: SGHRS and YFSETQ.